This T cell receptor (beta chain) was captured by sequencing in a study of blood T cell repertoires in COVID-19. The overall study: Collection of acute and convalescent COVID-19 samples took place in the United States, Italy and Spain. T cells, B-cell-depleted T cells, or PBMCs provided the cDNA or gDNA that served as material.

This clone was detected only once. Other nucleotide sequences from this sample produce the same CDR3. With 3 bases removed from V and 1 base from J, the gap between germline ends came to 6 bases. The CDR3 has 13 amino acids. CDR1 and CDR2 from the germline V gene are KGHSH and LQKENI. In the original processing: Researchers report that nucleated cell counts were estimated from reference gene primer amplification. Sequencing was performed with immunoSEQ multiplex PCR; in TCRdb, only in-frame clones are kept and a portion is missing. From that table come the V and J calls and clone size; the DNA was used to work out D and trimming. This table has more than 200,000 clones, 80% to 90% appearing once.

The sequenced material came from peripheral blood. The receptor comes from a woman in her forties or fifties with acute or convalescent COVID-19. The genes are TRBV18 and TRBJ1-1; D not resolved. CDR3 region: CASSPGQNTEAFF. In nucleotides, the CDR3 is TGTGCCAGCTCACCGGGCCAGAACACTGAAGCTTTCTTT.